The 5 T cell receptor beta chains below come from one sample, sequenced in a study of human T cells and chemical hapten exposure. TCRdb reanalysed the RACE reads using MiXCR and keeps one entry per CDR3 protein. Of 62,000 or so distinct CDR3 sequences in the sample, approximately 9.9% were seen once. Time point described: pre-sensitization, week 0. The treatment here: therapeutic diphenylcyclopropenone sensitization with weekly scalp DPC. Source: whole blood, taken in connection with sensitization to the hapten diphenylcyclopropenone (DPC). The receptors here all came from a woman between 45 and 60 years old with alopecia areata. Some clones in this sample may be carry-over from other donors' samples.

Ten or more counts support this clonotype. The chain is built from TRBV27 and TRBJ2-7, with 7 bases matching TRBD2. Germline CDR1 is MNHEY and CDR2 is SMNVEV (reference sequence). The CDR3 has 14 amino acids. The trim removed 3 bases at V and 1 base at J, leaving 3 bases unmatched. The CDR3 is CASSFGAGSYEQYF. The CDR3 DNA follows: TGTGCCAGCAGTTTCGGAGCGGGGTCCTACGAGCAGTACTTC.

Many counts were recorded for this clonotype. The chain has TRBV7-2 and TRBJ2-2, with 7 bases identical to TRBD2. The CDR3 loop spans 15 amino acids. Germline CDR1 reads SGHTA; CDR2 reads FQGNSA. V lost 1 base and J lost 4; bases outside the gene matches: 3. DNA for the CDR3: TGTGCCAGCAGCTTAGGGCTAGCGGTCACCGGGGAGCTGTTTTTT. Protein sequence: CASSLGLAVTGELFF.

The table lists this clonotype with many counts. The chain links TRBV20-1 to TRBJ1-1; a possible D gene is TRBD1 (6 bases). The V gene's germline CDR1 is DFQATT and CDR2 SNEGSKA (reference sequence). The CDR3 spans 13 residues. V dropped 0 bases and J dropped 12 bases, with 17 bases sitting between them. The CDR3 DNA follows: TGCAGTGCTAGAGATCCGCAGGGGTGGATGTCTTTCTTT. Protein sequence: CSARDPQGWMSFF.

This clonotype showed up just a few times. The J gene is TRBJ2-2, the V gene TRBV6-2 or TRBV6-3; D is possibly TRBD1 (6 bases). The CDR3 runs to 14 residues. Per germline, CDR1 MNHEY and CDR2 SVGEGT. Trimming took off 11 bases at V and 5 bases at J, with 18 bases between the two ends. In DNA form, the CDR3 reads TGTGCCGGATCCCCACAGGGTCAAACCGGGGAGCTGTTTTTT. It specifies CAGSPQGQTGELFF.

The rearrangement joins TRBV9 to TRBJ2-3; D perhaps matches TRBD2 (6 bases). V gave up 2 bases and J gave up 0 bases, with 7 bases separating them. This CDR3 spans 14 amino acids. CDR1 is SGDLS and CDR2 is YYNGEE in the germline V gene. CDR3 protein: CASSVGGSTDTQYF. The CDR3 DNA sequence: TGTGCCAGCAGCGTGGGGGGTAGCACAGATACGCAGTATTTT.